The rows below give T cell receptor beta chains drawn from one sample of a study of T cell repertoires in cytomegalovirus infection. One entry per CDR3 protein, called by TCRdb with MiXCR from the reads. The data show some 150,000 distinct CDR3 sequences, around a quarter seen once. Sequencing was performed on PBMCs. The receptors derive from a human donor in good health (CMV status not recorded). Some clones in this sample may be carry-over from other donors' samples. The CDR3 runs from the conserved cysteine through the conserved F or W. The order of the fields is clone size, V gene, D gene, J gene, CDR3 protein, CDR3 DNA. A D gene is named only where the DNA matches it firmly. For some rows the clone size is stated as once, few or many, or as a class when expanded; others skip it.

NA,TRBV28,TRBD1,TRBJ1-4,CASSSEDRGGEKLFF,TGTGCCAGCAGTTCCGAGGACAGGGGAGGTGAAAAACTGTTTTTT
NA,TRBV20-1,TRBD1,TRBJ1-6,CSARTTGNSNSPLHF,TGCAGTGCTAGAACGACAGGGAATTCGAATTCACCCCTCCACTTT
many,TRBV7-2,NA,TRBJ1-2,CASSSLPQVNYGYTF,TGTGCCAGCAGCTCGCTTCCACAGGTGAACTATGGCTACACCTTC
many,TRBV7-8,NA,TRBJ1-5,CASSLRLNQPQHF,TGTGCCAGCAGCCTGCGGCTAAATCAGCCCCAGCATTTT
few,TRBV12-3/TRBV12-4,TRBD1,TRBJ1-1,CASSFGRGRVSTEAFF,TGTGCCAGCAGTTTCGGCAGGGGGCGCGTGAGCACTGAAGCTTTCTTT
many,TRBV28,NA,TRBJ1-6,CASNSVAADSPLHF,TGTGCCAGCAACTCGGTCGCGGCGGATTCACCCCTCCACTTT
NA,TRBV20-1,TRBD1,TRBJ2-7,CSARERDRGLYEQYF,TGCAGTGCTAGAGAAAGGGACAGGGGCTTGTACGAGCAGTACTTC
many,TRBV28,TRBD1,TRBJ2-2,CASSLILDRGGTGELFF,TGTGCCAGCAGCTTAATTTTGGACAGGGGTGGCACCGGGGAGCTGTTTTTT
NA,TRBV19,TRBD1,TRBJ2-2,CASLGQVNTGELFF,TGTGCCAGTTTGGGACAGGTGAACACCGGGGAGCTGTTTTTT
few,TRBV6-1,NA,TRBJ2-5,CASRRLVGAGETQYF,TGTGCCAGCAGGCGACTCGTGGGCGCGGGAGAGACCCAGTACTTC
NA,TRBV25-1,NA,TRBJ2-5,CASSEKGGKETQYF,TGTGCCAGCAGTGAAAAGGGCGGGAAAGAGACCCAGTACTTC
many,TRBV7-2,NA,TRBJ1-2,CASSSQGFDYGYTF,TGTGCCAGCAGCTCTCAGGGATTCGACTATGGCTACACCTTC
few,TRBV6-2/TRBV6-3,NA,TRBJ2-7,CASSFGTTYEQYF,TGTGCCAGCAGTTTTGGGACAACATACGAGCAGTACTTC
few,TRBV3-1,NA,TRBJ2-3,CASSLLLGVSTDTQYF,TGTGCCAGCAGCCTACTACTAGGGGTATCCACAGATACGCAGTATTTT
many,TRBV7-2,NA,TRBJ2-2,CASTLQGAGELFF,TGTGCCAGCACCTTACAAGGGGCCGGGGAGCTGTTTTTT
many,TRBV7-3,TRBD2,TRBJ2-1,CASSVRLAGEQFF,TGTGCCAGCAGCGTACGACTAGCTGGGGAGCAGTTCTTC
few,TRBV7-9,NA,TRBJ2-7,CASSLGKGVNEQYF,TGTGCCAGCAGCTTAGGTAAAGGGGTGAACGAGCAGTACTTC
few,TRBV7-8,NA,TRBJ2-2,CASSFGTNTGELFF,TGTGCCAGCAGCTTCGGGACCAACACCGGGGAGCTGTTTTTT
few,TRBV25-1,TRBD2,TRBJ2-5,CASSVEWRGGSETQYF,TGTGCCAGCAGTGTGGAGTGGCGGGGGGGCAGTGAGACCCAGTACTTC
few,TRBV20-1,TRBD1,TRBJ1-2,CSARAAILTGGHEGYTF,TGCAGTGCTAGAGCTGCGATTTTGACAGGGGGGCACGAAGGCTACACCTTC
NA,TRBV28,NA,TRBJ2-7,CASSRQHSYEQYF,TGTGCCAGCAGCCGACAGCACTCCTACGAGCAGTACTTC
NA,TRBV28,TRBD1,TRBJ1-5,CASSFSGGMNQPQHF,TGTGCCAGCAGTTTTTCAGGGGGGATGAATCAGCCCCAGCATTTT
many,TRBV7-8,NA,TRBJ2-7,CASSLALDPYEQYF,TGTGCCAGCAGCTTAGCATTGGATCCCTACGAGCAGTACTTC
many,TRBV11-2,TRBD1,TRBJ1-4,CASSSLDREISTNEKLFF,TGTGCCAGCAGCTCCCTGGACAGGGAGATATCAACTAATGAAAAACTGTTTTTT
NA,TRBV29-1,TRBD1,TRBJ2-7,CSVEGQGGSYEQYF,TGCAGCGTTGAAGGACAGGGGGGCTCCTACGAGCAGTACTTC
few,TRBV2,TRBD1,TRBJ1-2,CAGTKEQGSYGYTF,TGTGCCGGTACTAAAGAACAGGGGTCATATGGCTACACCTTC
few,TRBV28,TRBD2,TRBJ2-1,CASSFGGRDFYNEQFF,TGTGCCAGCAGTTTTGGTGGGAGGGACTTCTACAATGAGCAGTTCTTC
few,TRBV7-8,NA,TRBJ2-7,CASSLGGRAYEQYF,TGTGCCAGCAGCTTAGGTGGTCGAGCCTACGAGCAGTACTTC
few,TRBV12-3/TRBV12-4,TRBD2,TRBJ2-2,CASRSSGDTGELFF,TGTGCCAGCAGGTCCAGCGGGGACACCGGGGAGCTGTTTTTT
many,TRBV10-3,TRBD1,TRBJ2-1,CATGTGGNNEQFF,TGTGCCACCGGGACAGGGGGTAACAATGAGCAGTTCTTC
many,TRBV7-2,NA,TRBJ2-7,CASSLGAGPYEQYF,TGTGCCAGCAGCTTAGGGGCGGGACCCTACGAGCAGTACTTC
few,TRBV2,NA,TRBJ1-1,CASWGGEAFF,TGTGCCAGCTGGGGAGGTGAAGCTTTCTTT
few,TRBV13,TRBD1,TRBJ1-2,CASSQDRAPNFNYGYTF,TGTGCCAGCAGCCAAGACAGGGCCCCTAATTTTAACTATGGCTACACCTTC
NA,TRBV6-6,NA,TRBJ2-1,CASSHLYNEQFF,TGTGCCAGCAGTCACCTCTACAATGAGCAGTTCTTC
few,TRBV6-2/TRBV6-3,NA,TRBJ2-6,CASSWSANVLTF,TGTGCCAGCAGTTGGTCGGCCAACGTCCTGACTTTC
many,TRBV7-2,NA,TRBJ1-4,CASSLRGPEKLFF,TGTGCCAGCAGCTTACGGGGTCCGGAAAAACTGTTTTTT
NA,TRBV28,TRBD1,TRBJ2-1,CASSDRQGTSYNEQFF,TGTGCCAGCAGTGACCGACAGGGGACATCCTACAATGAGCAGTTCTTC
many,TRBV7-2,NA,TRBJ2-1,CASSLLSGGRDEQFF,TGTGCCAGCAGCCTTCTTTCGGGCGGACGGGATGAGCAGTTCTTC
few,TRBV7-7,NA,TRBJ2-5,CASSSGLQETQYF,TGTGCTAGCAGCTCGGGACTGCAAGAGACCCAGTACTTC
NA,TRBV11-2,NA,TRBJ2-1,CARSLGLYNEQFF,TGTGCCAGAAGCCTCGGGCTCTACAATGAGCAGTTCTTC
NA,TRBV6-6,TRBD1,TRBJ1-1,CASIKGATEAFF,TGTGCCAGCATAAAGGGGGCGACTGAAGCTTTCTTT
NA,TRBV7-4,NA,TRBJ2-1,CASSPTNEQFF,TGTGCCAGCAGCCCAACCAATGAGCAGTTCTTC
many,TRBV7-2,NA,TRBJ1-1,CASSGRVDTEAFF,TGTGCCAGCAGCGGCCGGGTGGACACTGAAGCTTTCTTT
NA,TRBV5-3,TRBD1,TRBJ1-1,CASSLPQGAGTEAFF,TGTGCCAGCAGCCTCCCACAGGGGGCTGGGACTGAAGCTTTCTTT
NA,TRBV12-3/TRBV12-4,NA,TRBJ1-1,CASSLGGQGNTEAFF,TGTGCCAGCAGTTTAGGCGGACAAGGGAACACTGAAGCTTTCTTT
NA,TRBV6-2/TRBV6-3,TRBD1,TRBJ1-1,CASSFRTGGITEAFF,TGTGCCAGCAGTTTTCGGACAGGGGGCATCACTGAAGCTTTCTTT
NA,TRBV7-3,NA,TRBJ2-1,CASSLTSQQGSYNEQFF,TGTGCCAGCAGCTTGACAAGCCAACAGGGATCCTACAATGAGCAGTTCTTC
many,TRBV12-5,TRBD1,TRBJ1-1,CASGLSLDRVTEAFF,TGTGCTAGTGGTTTGTCCCTGGACAGGGTCACTGAAGCTTTCTTT
few,TRBV25-1,TRBD2,TRBJ2-1,CAAAGISGDEQFF,TGTGCCGCAGCGGGAATTAGCGGGGATGAGCAGTTCTTC
few,TRBV15,TRBD1,TRBJ1-6,CATTSDRGSPLHF,TGTGCCACCACCTCGGACAGGGGATCACCCCTCCACTTT
few,TRBV28,TRBD1,TRBJ1-4,CASSSRQGRSEKLFF,TGTGCCAGCAGTTCAAGACAGGGTCGGAGTGAAAAACTGTTTTTT
NA,TRBV28,TRBD1,TRBJ2-7,CAILPRGQGANEQYF,TGTGCCATCTTACCCCGAGGGCAGGGGGCTAACGAGCAGTACTTC
many,TRBV28,NA,TRBJ1-4,CASQQRSEKLFF,TGTGCCAGCCAACAAAGGAGTGAAAAACTGTTTTTT